The clone carrying this T cell receptor (beta chain) was counted ten times or more. Its antigen remains unknown. This entry comes from a study of read filtering for tumor transcriptome and immune sequencing. The CDR3 sequence is 16 residues long. V lost 5 bases, J lost 1 base, and 7 bases stayed unmatched. Germline loops: CDR1 SGHTA, CDR2 FQGTGA. Overall study findings and caveats: IR-seq and RNA-seq agreed better without single-read clonotypes.

The library was built from 400 ng RNA with molecular barcoded adaptors for alpha/delta and beta/gamma chains. MiXCR, applied by TCRdb to the reads, yields one record per CDR3 protein. The sample has 50,000 or so distinct CDR3 sequences, approximately 12% seen once. Sequences were obtained from a population of CD138-negative cells sorted from bone marrow. This receptor was identified in a donor at least 40 years old with multiple myeloma. V usage is TRBV7-3 and J usage is TRBJ2-3; TRBD2 agrees at 9 bases. CDR3 bases: TGTGCCAGCAGCCCCCCGCTAGCGGGGTGCACAGATACGCAGTATTTT. Amino acid sequence: CASSPPLAGCTDTQYF. The complete variable domain, with remaining parts taken from reference TRBV7-3 and TRBJ2-3, reads GAGVSQTPSNKVTEKGKYVELRCDPISGHTALYWYRQSLGQGPEFLIYFQGTGAADDSGLPNDRFFAVRPEGSVSTLKIQRTERGDSAVYLCASSPPLAGCTDTQYFGPGTRLTVL.